This T cell receptor beta chain is from a study of T cell responses to AZD1222 COVID-19 vaccine. Overall study results and limits: Recipients of AZD1222 seropositive at baseline numbered only 6 or 7. Once two AZD1222 doses were given, Spike-specific TCR breadth and depth went up. Clonal diversity may have been underestimated, and the donors were mostly white British, with more females than males. Unmutated variant regions are reportedly targeted by nearly half of spike-specific TCRs.

A remark on this clone: The antigen remains undetermined.

CDR3 length: 15 residues. V lost 1 base to trimming and J lost 1 base, with 10 bases between them. Germline loops: CDR1 SGHVS, CDR2 FQNEAQ. Some clones are missing from TCRdb's copy, which holds only in-frame ones; the method was immunoSEQ multiplex PCR. The table records about 130,000 clones, approximately 90% of them present only once. This clonotype was sampled from an adult who received the AZD1222 COVID-19 vaccine. J is TRBJ1-1 and V is TRBV7-8; D not certain. The input for sequencing was peripheral blood, taken 28 days after the second AZD1222 dose. The CDR3: CASSLGRSGNTEAFF. CDR3 nucleotide sequence: TGTGCCAGCAGCTTAGGTCGGTCCGGGAACACTGAAGCTTTCTTT.